The 28 T cell receptor beta chains given below trace back to one sample, sequenced in a study of T cells in Graves' hyperthyroidism and ophthalmopathy. Amplification of TCR beta CDR3 regions used RNA as the template. HTBI primers were employed in a first-round RT-PCR of the TCR CDR3. Each CDR3 protein is one row after TCRdb ran MiXCR on the multiplex PCR reads. The sample lists around 400,000 distinct CDR3 sequences; about 15% were seen once. Specimen: blood. These receptors originate from a woman in her late teens or twenties with Graves' hyperthyroidism that later progressed to Graves' ophthalmopathy.

This clonotype appeared many times. V and J are TRBV18 and TRBJ2-5; the D call may be TRBD1 or TRBD2 (5 bases each). CDR3 length equals 14 residues. The germline V and J ends were trimmed by 6 bases and 12 bases, with 23 bases remaining between them. CDR1 and CDR2 from the germline V gene are KGHSH and LQKENI. In nucleotides, the CDR3 is TGTGCCAGCTCTACTAAAGTGGGACCTCCCGGCAAGTACTTC. Amino acids: CASSTKVGPPGKYF.

On this clonotype: A much larger clone is a single base away; this may be a read error. This rearrangement joins TRBV20-1 to TRBJ2-1, with D perhaps matching TRBD1 (5 bases). The J call is doubtful: the DNA matches TRBJ2-7 better. The CDR3 spans 15 residues. Per the germline V gene, CDR1 is DFQATT and CDR2 is SNEGSKA (reference sequence). The CDR3 reads CSARDIAQGANEQYF. The CDR3 DNA follows: TGCAGTGCTAGAGATATCGCCCAGGGTGCCAATGAGCAGTACTTC.

This clonotype was counted only a few times. A junction boundary mismatches the germline segment, possibly from a read error. The rearrangement links TRBV20-1 to TRBJ2-1; 9 bases match TRBD1. The CDR3 totals 11 residues. Germline CDR1 and CDR2: DFQATT and SNEGSKA (reference sequence). The chain's CDR3 is CSASRAGTGLF. The CDR3, as DNA: TGCAGTGCTAGCCGAGCCGGGACAGGGCTCTTC.

This sequence joins TRBV20-1 and TRBJ2-1, with 13 bases lining up with TRBD2. Germline V gene data show CDR1 as DFQATT and CDR2 as SNEGSKA (reference sequence). This CDR3 contains 17 residues. Germline trimming cut 0 bases from V and 7 bases from J; bases unmatched to any gene: 9. CDR3 DNA: TGCAGTGCTAGAGATACAGGACTAGCGGGAGAGGGGAATGAGCAGTTCTTC. Amino acids: CSARDTGLAGEGNEQFF.

This chain uses TRBV5-4 with TRBJ1-1; 8 bases match TRBD1. Germline V gene sequence: CDR1 SGHNT, CDR2 YYREEE (reference sequence). The CDR3 has 17 residues. V lost 5 bases and J lost 0; bases outside the gene matches: 12. CDR3 residues: CASSPGGGTGLNTEAFF. In DNA form, the CDR3 reads TGTGCCAGCAGTCCAGGGGGGGGGACAGGATTGAACACTGAAGCTTTCTTT.

In its sample, this clonotype was seen a few times. J is TRBJ2-1 and V is TRBV5-1; TRBD1 agrees at 8 bases. Germline V gene data show CDR1 as SGHRS and CDR2 as YFSETQ. The CDR3 is 14 amino acids. Unmatched junction bases numbered 6, after V lost 4 bases and J lost 6 bases. CDR3 sequence reads: CASSGGQDVNEQFF. CDR3 nucleotide sequence: TGCGCCAGCAGCGGGGGACAGGACGTCAATGAGCAGTTCTTC.

At least ten counts were recorded for this clonotype. The genes are TRBV6-1 and TRBJ1-2, with a possible D match to TRBD1 (5 bases). The CDR3 is 13 residues long. V was trimmed by 6 bases and J by 4 bases, leaving 12 bases between them. Germline CDR1 is MNHNS and CDR2 is SASEGT. CDR3 region: CASRPLRGYGYTF. CDR3 nucleotide sequence: TGTGCCAGCAGGCCCTTGAGGGGCTATGGCTACACCTTC.

This chain links TRBV24-1 with TRBJ2-3; 9 nucleotides line up with TRBD1. This CDR3 has 19 residues. V dropped 0 bases and J dropped 2; count of bases not matched to a gene: 11. CDR1 KGHDR and CDR2 SFDVKD come from the germline V gene. The CDR3 DNA is TGTGCCACCAGTGATTTGGATCCGGGACAGGGTACCTTCACAGATACGCAGTATTTT. This sequence encodes CATSDLDPGQGTFTDTQYF.

There are many counts of this clonotype. This chain connects TRBV11-2 to TRBJ2-1; no clear D gene. Germline V gene data show CDR1 as SGHAT and CDR2 as FQNNGV. The CDR3 covers 13 residues. V lost 5 bases and J 1 base, leaving 6 bases between the germline ends. The CDR3 DNA reads as TGTGCCAGCAGCCCTAATTCCTACAATGAGCAGTTCTTC. Protein product: CASSPNSYNEQFF.

This clonotype was picked up many times. V usage is TRBV29-1 and J usage is TRBJ2-7; 8 nucleotides align to TRBD2. This CDR3 has 14 residues. Germline V gene sequence: CDR1 SQVTM, CDR2 ANQGSEA. V was pared by 6 bases and J by 0 bases, with 7 bases of the junction left unmatched. CDR3: CSVYVAGLSYEQYF. Written as DNA, the CDR3 is TGCAGCGTATACGTAGCGGGACTCTCCTACGAGCAGTACTTC.

This clonotype was seen a few times. V usage is TRBV14 and J usage is TRBJ1-2; D gene ambiguous. This CDR3 is 14 amino acids long. Germline CDR1 SGHDN, CDR2 FVKESK. Trimming pared 0 bases from V and 3 bases from J, leaving 8 bases between. The CDR3, as DNA: TGTGCCAGCAGCCAAGATCCTTGGGACTATGGCTACACCTTC. Protein sequence: CASSQDPWDYGYTF.

There are many counts of this clonotype. The J gene is TRBJ2-3, the V gene TRBV9; D call uncertain. CDR1 and CDR2 from the germline V gene are SGDLS and YYNGEE. V lost 10 bases and J lost 0, with 18 bases in between. The CDR3 sequence is 15 residues long. CDR3: CASNPTTRSTDTQYF. The CDR3 bases are TGTGCCTCAAATCCCACAACCCGTAGCACAGATACGCAGTATTTT.

This clonotype was detected a few times. The chain recombines TRBV20-1 with TRBJ2-1; either TRBD1 or TRBD2 may fit D (5 bases each). V dropped 7 bases and J dropped 5 bases, with 9 bases sitting between them. The CDR3 extends over 11 amino acids. Germline lookup yields CDR1 DFQATT and CDR2 SNEGSKA (reference sequence). The CDR3 coding sequence is TGCAGTGTGGGGGAAGACAATGAGCAGTTCTTC. It codes for CSVGEDNEQFF.

This chain uses TRBV12-3 or TRBV12-4 with TRBJ1-6; D not certain. V lost 5 bases and J 0 bases, leaving 14 bases between the germline ends. The CDR3 spans 17 residues. CDR3: CASSPYSLSSYNSPLHF. CDR3 DNA: TGTGCCAGCAGTCCTTACAGCTTGAGCTCCTATAATTCACCCCTCCACTTT.

This clonotype was found many times. The V gene is TRBV3-1, the J gene TRBJ1-6; 8 bases align to TRBD1. The junction had 7 bases not matched to a gene; V was cut back by 5 bases and J by 10 bases. Germline-derived CDR1 and CDR2 are LGHDT and YNNKEL (reference sequence). This CDR3 comprises 14 residues. The CDR3 loop is CASSRQGIESPLHF. The CDR3 region has the DNA TGTGCCAGCAGCAGACAGGGGATAGAGTCACCCCTCCACTTT.

This clonotype showed up many times. The chain is built from TRBV12-3 or TRBV12-4 and TRBJ2-7, with D perhaps matching TRBD1 or TRBD2 (5 bases each). The CDR3 consists of 13 residues. Deletions cut 5 bases from V and 6 bases from J, with 14 bases between. DNA of the CDR3: TGTGCCAGCAGTCCAACGGGGCCTAGCGAGCAGTACTTC. Residues: CASSPTGPSEQYF.

This clonotype was counted a few times. The chain carries TRBV12-3 or TRBV12-4 and TRBJ2-1; 8 bases align to TRBD2. The V segment lost 7 bases and the J segment 3 bases; nucleotides outside the gene matches: 8. The CDR3 is made up of 15 amino acids. The CDR3 is CASMKAGVYYNEQFF. The CDR3 DNA follows: TGTGCCAGCATGAAAGCGGGAGTGTACTACAATGAGCAGTTCTTC.

This clonotype has ten or more counts. V usage is TRBV24-1 and J usage is TRBJ2-5, with D possibly being TRBD1 (5 bases). Trimming cost V 3 bases and J 4 bases, with 11 bases left between them. Per germline, CDR1 KGHDR and CDR2 SFDVKD. The CDR3 contains 14 residues. In DNA form, the CDR3 reads TGTGCCACCAGTGATGTCGACAGCCCAGAGACCCAGTACTTC. It encodes CATSDVDSPETQYF.

In its sample, this clonotype was seen many times. The chain has TRBV11-2 and TRBJ2-1; 9 nucleotides match TRBD2. The CDR3 is 16 residues long. V trimming: 4 bases; J trimming: 1 base; junction bases outside the gene matches: 5. Germline V gives CDR1 SGHAT, CDR2 FQNNGV. CDR3 region: CASSSVSGSSYNEQFF. The CDR3, as DNA: TGTGCCAGCAGCTCCGTTAGCGGGAGTTCCTACAATGAGCAGTTCTTC.

The chain has TRBV7-8 and TRBJ1-2; 7 positions agree with TRBD1. Germline V lookup: CDR1 SGHVS, CDR2 FQNEAQ. The length of the CDR3 is 15 residues. V trimming: 5 bases; J trimming: 4 bases; junction bases outside the gene matches: 10. CDR3 residues: CASSQETGPGYGYTF. CDR3 bases: TGTGCCAGCAGCCAAGAGACAGGGCCAGGCTATGGCTACACCTTC.

This clonotype showed up many times. This CDR3 reads CASSLDLAGTSTQYF. DNA for the CDR3: TGTGCCAGCAGCTTAGACCTAGCGGGAACGTCTACGCAGTATTTT. V and J are TRBV7-2 and TRBJ2-3; TRBD2 aligns across 9 bases. J was trimmed by 8 bases and V by 1 base; bases with no gene match: 7. The CDR3 consists of 15 residues. Germline V CDR1 and CDR2: SGHTA, FQGNSA.

This clonotype was seen at least ten times. The chain combines TRBV20-1 with TRBJ1-2; 9 bases line up with TRBD1. After removal of 6 bases from V and 4 bases from J, the junction contained 12 bases not matched to a gene. The CDR3 runs to 15 residues. Germline assignment: CDR1 DFQATT and CDR2 SNEGSKA (reference sequence). CDR3 DNA sequence: TGCAGTGCCCGGGGACAGGGCGCGCACATCTATGGCTACACCTTC. Translation gives CSARGQGAHIYGYTF.

The table lists this clonotype with many counts. This rearrangement joins TRBV3-1 to TRBJ1-3; a weak D match, TRBD1 (6 bases). CDR3 length equals 16 residues. The ends were cut back, 0 bases at V and 4 bases at J, with 13 bases in the middle. Germline V gives CDR1 LGHDT, CDR2 YNNKEL (reference sequence). CDR3 in amino acids: CASSQESAGAGNTIYF. The CDR3 DNA reads TGTGCCAGCAGCCAAGAAAGCGCAGGGGCAGGAAACACCATATATTTT.

This clonotype was recorded at least ten times. The gene calls are TRBV2 and TRBJ1-1, with TRBD1 matching 9 bases. This CDR3 comprises 13 residues. Germline CDR1 SNHLY, CDR2 FYNNEI. With V trimmed by 5 bases and J by 3 bases, 1 base remained unmatched. The CDR3 nucleotides are TGTGCCAGCAGTAGACAGGGGGACACTGAAGCTTTCTTT. This sequence encodes CASSRQGDTEAFF.

This clonotype was seen at least ten times. The chain employs TRBV7-3 and TRBJ2-2, with a tentative D call TRBD2 (6 bases). Germline V gene sequence: CDR1 SGHTA, CDR2 FQGTGA. CDR3 length: 14 residues. V lost 5 bases and J lost 1, with 8 bases in between. Here the CDR3 DNA reads TGTGCCAGCAGCCTTAGCGGGAACACCGGGGAGCTGTTTTTT. Encoded protein: CASSLSGNTGELFF.

The table lists this clonotype with many counts. The chain links TRBV6-1 to TRBJ2-7; D uncertain. With 0 bases removed from V and 0 bases from J, the gap between germline ends came to 15 bases. The CDR3 spans 17 residues. Germline-derived CDR1 and CDR2 are MNHNS and SASEGT. This chain's CDR3 is CASSEAPWGASSYEQYF. The CDR3 DNA sequence: TGTGCCAGCAGTGAAGCGCCTTGGGGTGCCAGCTCCTACGAGCAGTACTTC.

In its sample, this clonotype was seen a few times. The rearrangement links TRBV3-1 to TRBJ1-4; D unclear. The CDR3 loop spans 15 amino acids. V was clipped by 2 bases and J by 7 bases, with 14 bases between them. Germline loops: CDR1 LGHDT, CDR2 YNNKEL (reference sequence). CDR3 DNA: TGTGCCAGCAGCCAACCCGCACGGGAATTTGAAAAACTGTTTTTT. Translating gives CASSQPAREFEKLFF.

This clonotype occurred many times. The chain joins TRBV12-3 or TRBV12-4 to TRBJ1-5; D not resolved. The CDR3 loop spans 14 amino acids. Trimming pared 1 base from V and 0 bases from J, leaving 4 bases between. The CDR3 DNA follows: TGTGCCAGCAGTTTAGACAGTAGCAATCAGCCCCAGCATTTT. Protein product: CASSLDSSNQPQHF.